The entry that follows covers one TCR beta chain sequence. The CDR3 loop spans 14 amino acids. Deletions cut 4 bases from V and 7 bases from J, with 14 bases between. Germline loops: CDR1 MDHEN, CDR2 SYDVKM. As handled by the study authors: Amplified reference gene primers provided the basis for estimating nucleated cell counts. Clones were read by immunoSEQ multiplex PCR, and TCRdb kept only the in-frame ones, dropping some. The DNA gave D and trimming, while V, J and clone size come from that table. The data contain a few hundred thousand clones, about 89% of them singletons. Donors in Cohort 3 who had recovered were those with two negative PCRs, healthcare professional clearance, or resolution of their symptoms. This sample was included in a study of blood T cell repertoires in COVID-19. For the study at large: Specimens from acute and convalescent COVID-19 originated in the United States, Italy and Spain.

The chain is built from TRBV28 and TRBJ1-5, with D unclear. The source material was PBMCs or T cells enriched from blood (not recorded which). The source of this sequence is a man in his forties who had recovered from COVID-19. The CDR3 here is CASSSGLGYQPQHF. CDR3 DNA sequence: TGTGCCAGCAGTTCCGGACTGGGGTACCAGCCCCAGCATTTT.